This TCR beta chain emerged from a study of human CD8 memory T cell subsets. Making the TCR beta libraries relied on UMI-labeled 5' RACE. Reanalyzing the 5' RACE reads, TCRdb keeps one entry per CDR3 protein, without DNA. This sample contains about 11,000 distinct CDR3 sequences. Sequencing used CD8+ stem-like memory T cells (TSCM and TCM) sorted from PBMCs. Subset specified: stem-like memory CD8 T cells (TSTEM), CCR7+ PD-1- TIGIT-. This clonotype was obtained from a human donor in good health.

CDR3 in amino acids: CASSLGPGPYEQYF. The J gene is TRBJ2-7, the V gene TRBV7-6. Germline CDR1 is SGHVS and CDR2 is FNYEAQ. The CDR3 contains 14 residues.